The sequence of this T cell receptor (beta chain) was determined in a study of T cell responses to AZD1222 COVID-19 vaccine. Overall study context: Pooled samples include second doses given at about 4 or 12 weeks. Study results and caveats: Mostly white British, mostly female donors; authors suggested clonal diversity may be underestimated. Reportedly, close to half of spike-specific TCRs are directed against unmutated variant regions.

Method: immunoSEQ multiplex PCR; TCRdb's copy keeps in-frame clones and lacks some. This table has about 57,000 clones, 75% to 90% appearing once. As to this clone: Its antigen remains unknown.

The germline gives CDR1 SQVTM, CDR2 ANQGSEA. Between the trimmed V and J ends, which lost 1 base and 15 bases, there was a span of 13 bases. The CDR3 runs 11 residues. The chain joins TRBV29-1 to TRBJ2-1, with D perhaps TRBD2 (6 bases). The clonotype originates from an adult in good health. The sequenced sample was peripheral blood, obtained on day 0 of AZD1222 vaccination. The CDR3 spells CSVEGNREWFF. The CDR3 coding sequence is TGCAGCGTTGAAGGTAATCGGGAGTGGTTCTTC.